These T cell receptor beta chains were read from a single sample in a study of technical replicates of blood from a handful of donors. Sequenced by immunoSEQ multiplex PCR; TCRdb stores in-frame clones only, minus some. This sample has tens of thousands of clones, with around 94% found just once. Input material: T cells isolated from PBMCs. Receptors originate from a human donor in good health. Both conserved end residues are part of each CDR3. A D gene is named only where the DNA matches it firmly.

v_call,d_call,j_call,cdr3_aa
TRBV27,TRBD1,TRBJ2-3,CASSYDRGDTQYF
TRBV9,NA,TRBJ2-5,CASSLGPEETQYF
TRBV4-3,NA,TRBJ2-1,CASSQDLGPLGGQFF
TRBV28,NA,TRBJ1-4,CASSLVRATNEKLFF
TRBV27,NA,TRBJ1-1,CASDTIPREGQTEAFF
TRBV6-6,NA,TRBJ1-1,CASSYEDLNTEAFF
TRBV28,NA,TRBJ2-7,CASGGTVYEQYF
TRBV5-4,NA,TRBJ1-1,CASSFQGGNTEAFF
TRBV30,TRBD1,TRBJ2-1,CAWSPGQGVNEQFF
TRBV30,NA,TRBJ2-3,CAWSGGGTDTQYF
TRBV6-5,NA,TRBJ1-2,CASSYRPRGYGYTF
TRBV5-5,NA,TRBJ2-2,CASSSFTGELFF
TRBV19,NA,TRBJ1-1,CASTLRENTEAFF
TRBV30,NA,TRBJ2-7,CAWSVRGRGGEQYF
TRBV30,NA,TRBJ2-7,CAWSGEYEQYF
TRBV9,NA,TRBJ2-2,CASSVGGDGTGELFF
TRBV27,NA,TRBJ1-5,CASSLYGNSNQPQHF
TRBV27,NA,TRBJ1-1,CASSLRVFNTEAFF
TRBV27,TRBD2,TRBJ2-7,CASSLAGGPGEQYF
TRBV6-5,NA,TRBJ1-1,CASSYSSGVNTEAFF
TRBV7-2,NA,TRBJ2-5,CASRESGVETQYF
TRBV6-1,TRBD1,TRBJ2-7,CASSEAQGAYEQYF
TRBV5-1,NA,TRBJ2-5,CASSWAGPQETQYF
TRBV19,TRBD2,TRBJ2-1,CASSLAGGPYNEQFF
TRBV2,TRBD1,TRBJ2-7,CASWGQGGNEQYF
TRBV28,TRBD2,TRBJ2-3,CASSLPSGSNTQYF
TRBV7-6,TRBD2,TRBJ2-7,CASSLDSGRAYEQYF
TRBV7-6,TRBD1,TRBJ2-7,CASSPGTGSFYEQYF
TRBV7-2,TRBD1,TRBJ1-4,CASSWRQGDEKLFF
TRBV9,NA,TRBJ2-1,CASSPAGQTYNEQFF
TRBV10-3,TRBD1,TRBJ2-7,CAISEQGAYEQYF
TRBV5-4,TRBD1,TRBJ1-4,CASSLGDRAANEKLFF
TRBV7-6,TRBD1,TRBJ2-7,CASSLQGTGYYEQYF
TRBV2,NA,TRBJ2-7,CASSPLGSPPYEQYF
TRBV7-3,NA,TRBJ2-1,CASSPPGSGHEQFF
TRBV6-5,NA,TRBJ2-1,CASSYSSNYNEQFF
TRBV6-5,NA,TRBJ1-2,CASWRGGRAYYGYTF
TRBV5-1,TRBD1,TRBJ2-1,CASSDRGNEQFF
TRBV2,NA,TRBJ1-1,CASRENRNTEAFF
TRBV15,TRBD1,TRBJ1-2,CATSRQSSPFRDRGLGYTF
TRBV5-1,TRBD1,TRBJ2-1,CASSRDSSYNEQFF
TRBV7-3,TRBD2,TRBJ2-7,CASSRTGTSVEQYF
TRBV25-1,NA,TRBJ1-1,CASSDRVNTEAFF
TRBV7-2,NA,TRBJ2-1,CASSPRAGEQFF
TRBV30,TRBD2,TRBJ2-2,CAWSDLAGAGNSGELFF
TRBV6-5,TRBD1,TRBJ2-7,CASSYSGQGAYEQYF
TRBV5-4,NA,TRBJ2-7,CASSLEGGIRLREQYF
TRBV6-6,NA,TRBJ1-4,CASGEREKLFF
TRBV11-3,NA,TRBJ2-2,CASSPGTGELFF
TRBV7-2,TRBD1,TRBJ2-2,CASSKHRGRSGELFF